The rows below give T cell receptor beta chains drawn from one sample of a study of beta chain features in type 1 diabetes. Measured with immunoSEQ multiplex PCR; TCRdb has only the in-frame clones, and not every one. Among about 140,000 clones listed, less than 9% were seen once. Sequencing used central memory CD4+ T cells from blood. The source is a woman aged 25 to 39 in good health. The CDR3 runs from the conserved cysteine through the conserved F or W. A D gene is named only where the DNA matches it firmly. The size field is filled for only some rows; it gives once, few, many or a size class.

D gene	J gene	clone size	V gene	CDR3 protein	CDR3 DNA
NA	TRBJ1-2	many	TRBV7-9	CASSLGQGQGGYTF	TGTGCCAGCAGCTTAGGTCAGGGGCAAGGTGGCTACACCTTC
NA	TRBJ2-7	few	TRBV18	CASSPPGLGYEQYF	TGTGCCAGCTCACCACCTGGACTGGGTTACGAGCAGTACTTC
TRBD2	TRBJ2-1	many	TRBV28	CASSLGFTSGSNEQFF	TGTGCCAGCAGTTTAGGGTTTACTAGCGGGAGTAATGAGCAGTTCTTC
TRBD2	TRBJ2-2	NA	TRBV6-5	CASRWTSGHTGELFF	TGTGCCAGCAGATGGACTAGCGGGCACACCGGGGAGCTGTTTTTT
NA	TRBJ2-7	NA	TRBV21-1	CASSKGGRGNDEQYF	TGTGCCAGCAGCAAAGGGGGCAGGGGAAATGACGAGCAGTACTTC
NA	TRBJ2-7	NA	TRBV28	CASSPGHTYEQYF	TGTGCCAGCAGTCCGGGACATACCTACGAGCAGTACTTC
TRBD1	TRBJ2-1	NA	TRBV7-2	CASTRQTGAMGYEQFF	TGTGCCAGCACCCGTCAGACAGGGGCCATGGGTTATGAGCAGTTCTTC
TRBD2	TRBJ2-1	NA	TRBV4-1	CASSHIDLGLAGGNEQFF	TGCGCCAGCAGCCACATAGATTTGGGACTAGCGGGGGGCAATGAGCAGTTCTTC
TRBD1	TRBJ1-5	many	TRBV7-2	CASSLATGGRHF	TGTGCCAGCAGCTTAGCGACAGGGGGTAGGCATTTT
NA	TRBJ2-3	many	TRBV2	CASSEYSSGPDTQYF	TGTGCCAGCAGTGAATACTCGAGTGGTCCAGATACGCAGTATTTT
TRBD2	TRBJ2-2	many	TRBV4-3	CASGGGGSWTGELFF	TGCGCCAGCGGGGGTGGCGGGAGTTGGACCGGGGAGCTGTTTTTT
TRBD1	TRBJ1-5	NA	TRBV28	CASRWDSRRNQPQHF	TGTGCCAGCAGATGGGACAGCCGACGCAATCAGCCCCAGCATTTT
NA	TRBJ2-3	few	TRBV5-4	CASSLDPGSSTDTQYF	TGTGCCAGCAGCTTGGATCCGGGGTCTAGCACAGATACGCAGTATTTT
TRBD1	TRBJ2-1	few	TRBV5-1	CASSLSYRGFDEQFF	TGCGCCAGCAGCTTATCCTACAGGGGATTCGATGAGCAGTTCTTC
NA	TRBJ2-2	NA	TRBV4-2	CASSQDRGAGELFF	TGTGCCAGCAGCCAAGATCGGGGAGCCGGGGAGCTGTTTTTT
NA	TRBJ2-3	many	TRBV28	CASSETGTRGYF	TGTGCCAGCAGTGAAACCGGGACACGAGGGTATTTT
TRBD2	TRBJ2-1	NA	TRBV10-3	CAIMGGSGAYNEQFF	TGTGCCATCATGGGTGGGAGCGGGGCTTACAATGAGCAGTTCTTC
TRBD1	TRBJ1-5	NA	TRBV28	CASLTGGGEDQPQHF	TGTGCCAGCCTAACTGGAGGGGGCGAGGATCAGCCCCAGCATTTT
TRBD1	TRBJ2-7	NA	TRBV7-2	CASSILGTGSEQYF	TGTGCCAGCAGCATCTTAGGGACAGGGTCCGAGCAGTACTTC
TRBD2	TRBJ2-5	few	TRBV5-1	CASSPAMGLAGETQYF	TGCGCCAGCAGCCCTGCGATGGGACTAGCGGGAGAGACCCAGTACTTC
TRBD1	TRBJ1-5	few	TRBV19	CASSEGQGNQPQHF	TGTGCCAGTAGTGAGGGACAGGGCAATCAGCCCCAGCATTTT